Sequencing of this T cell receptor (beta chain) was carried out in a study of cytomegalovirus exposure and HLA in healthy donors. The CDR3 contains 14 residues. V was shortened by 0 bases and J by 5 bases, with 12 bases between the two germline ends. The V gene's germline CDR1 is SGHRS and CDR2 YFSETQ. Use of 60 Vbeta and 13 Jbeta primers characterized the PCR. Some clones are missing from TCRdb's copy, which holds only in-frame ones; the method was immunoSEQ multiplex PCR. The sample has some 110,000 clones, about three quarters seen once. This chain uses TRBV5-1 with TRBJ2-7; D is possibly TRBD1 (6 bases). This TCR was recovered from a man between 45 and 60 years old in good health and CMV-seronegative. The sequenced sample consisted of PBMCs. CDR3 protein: CASSLVDSRDEQYF. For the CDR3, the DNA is TGCGCCAGCAGCTTGGTGGACAGTCGCGACGAGCAGTACTTC.